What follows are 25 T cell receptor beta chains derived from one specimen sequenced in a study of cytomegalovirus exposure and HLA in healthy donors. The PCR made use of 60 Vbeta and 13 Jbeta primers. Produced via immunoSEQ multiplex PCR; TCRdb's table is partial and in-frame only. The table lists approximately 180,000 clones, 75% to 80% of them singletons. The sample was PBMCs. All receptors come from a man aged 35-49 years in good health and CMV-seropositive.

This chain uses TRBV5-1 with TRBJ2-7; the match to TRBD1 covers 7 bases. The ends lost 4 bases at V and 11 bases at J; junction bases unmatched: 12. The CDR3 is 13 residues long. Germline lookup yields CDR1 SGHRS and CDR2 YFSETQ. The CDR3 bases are TGCGCCAGCAGCCGCACAGCCGGACAGGTCAAGTACTTC. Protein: CASSRTAGQVKYF.

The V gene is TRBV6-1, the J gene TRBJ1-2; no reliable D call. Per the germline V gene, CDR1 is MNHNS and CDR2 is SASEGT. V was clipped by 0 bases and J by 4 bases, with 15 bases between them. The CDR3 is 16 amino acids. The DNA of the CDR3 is TGTGCCAGCAGTGAAGCCGGACTGGAGCGTGGCTATGGCTACACCTTC. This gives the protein CASSEAGLERGYGYTF.

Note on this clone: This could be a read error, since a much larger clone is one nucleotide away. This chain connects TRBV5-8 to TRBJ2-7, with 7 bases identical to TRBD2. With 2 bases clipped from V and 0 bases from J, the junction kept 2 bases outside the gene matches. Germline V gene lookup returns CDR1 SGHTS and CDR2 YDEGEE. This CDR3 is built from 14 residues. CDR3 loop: CASSLGGSSYEQYF. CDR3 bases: TGTGCCAGCAGCTTAGGCGGGAGCTCCTACGAGCAGTACTTC.

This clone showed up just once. Here the CDR3 DNA reads TGTGCCAGCAGTGAAAAGGCTAGCGGGAGCTACGAGCAGTACTTC. Translated: CASSEKASGSYEQYF. The J gene is TRBJ2-7, the V gene TRBV6-1; 10 bases match TRBD2. Germline CDR1 reads MNHNS; CDR2 reads SASEGT. The V and J ends lost 2 bases and 3 bases, in that order; junction bases with no gene match: 4. CDR3 size: 15 residues.

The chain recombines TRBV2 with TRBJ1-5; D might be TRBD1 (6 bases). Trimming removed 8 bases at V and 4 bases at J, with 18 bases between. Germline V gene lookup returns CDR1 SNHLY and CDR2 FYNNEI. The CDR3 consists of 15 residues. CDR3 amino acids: CASSKIGQSNQPQHF. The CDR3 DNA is TGTGCCAGCTCTAAGATCGGACAGTCTAATCAGCCCCAGCATTTT.

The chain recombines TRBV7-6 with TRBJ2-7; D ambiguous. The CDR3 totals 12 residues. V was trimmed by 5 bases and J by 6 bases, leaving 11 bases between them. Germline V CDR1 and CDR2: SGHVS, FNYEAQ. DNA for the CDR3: TGTGCCAGCAGCCGTTCCCCGGTCGAGCAGTACTTC. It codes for CASSRSPVEQYF.

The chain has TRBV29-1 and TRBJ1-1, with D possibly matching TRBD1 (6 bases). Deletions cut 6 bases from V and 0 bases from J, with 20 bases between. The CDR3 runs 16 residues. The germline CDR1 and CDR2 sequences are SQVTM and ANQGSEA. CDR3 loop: CSVKNPQDSLNTEAFF. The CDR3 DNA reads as TGCAGCGTCAAAAACCCCCAGGACAGCTTGAACACTGAAGCTTTCTTT.

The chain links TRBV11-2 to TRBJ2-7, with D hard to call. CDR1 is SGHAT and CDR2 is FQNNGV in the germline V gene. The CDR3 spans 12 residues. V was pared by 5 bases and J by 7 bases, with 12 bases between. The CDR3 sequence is CASSETFSEQYF. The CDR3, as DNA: TGTGCCAGCAGCGAAACTTTCTCAGAGCAGTACTTC.

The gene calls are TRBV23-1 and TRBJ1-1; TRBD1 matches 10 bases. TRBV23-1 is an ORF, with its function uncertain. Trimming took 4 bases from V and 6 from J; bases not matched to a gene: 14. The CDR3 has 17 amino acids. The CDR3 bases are TGCGCCAGCAGTCTTCCGGGACAGGGGTTTTGTAACGCTGAAGCTTTCTTT. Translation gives CASSLPGQGFCNAEAFF.

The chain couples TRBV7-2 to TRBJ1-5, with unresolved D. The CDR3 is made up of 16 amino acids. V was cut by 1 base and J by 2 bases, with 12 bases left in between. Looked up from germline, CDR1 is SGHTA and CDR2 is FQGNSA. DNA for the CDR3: TGTGCCAGCAGCTTAGTGGCACACCAAGGCAATCAGCCCCAGCATTTT. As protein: CASSLVAHQGNQPQHF. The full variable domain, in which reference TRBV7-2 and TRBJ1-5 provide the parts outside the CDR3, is GAGVSQSPSNKVTEKGKDVELRCDPISGHTALYWYRQSLGQGLEFLIYFQGNSAPDKSGLPSDRFSAERTGGSVSTLTIQRTQQEDSAVYLCASSLVAHQGNQPQHFGDGTRLSIL.

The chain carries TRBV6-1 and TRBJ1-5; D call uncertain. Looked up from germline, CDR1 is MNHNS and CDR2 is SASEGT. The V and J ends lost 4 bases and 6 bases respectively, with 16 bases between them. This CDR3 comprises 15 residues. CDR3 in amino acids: CASSGVHGSSQPQHF. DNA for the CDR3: TGTGCCAGCAGTGGGGTACACGGGTCGAGTCAGCCCCAGCATTTT.

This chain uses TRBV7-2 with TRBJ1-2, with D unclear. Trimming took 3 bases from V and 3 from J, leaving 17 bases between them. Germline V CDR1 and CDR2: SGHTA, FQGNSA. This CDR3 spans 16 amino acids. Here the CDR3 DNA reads TGTGCCAGCAGCTTGGATCTAACACAGCCTTACTATGGCTACACCTTC. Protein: CASSLDLTQPYYGYTF.

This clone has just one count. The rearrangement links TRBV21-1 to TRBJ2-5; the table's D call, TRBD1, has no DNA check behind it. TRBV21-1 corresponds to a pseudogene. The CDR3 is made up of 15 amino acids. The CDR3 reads CASSTTQGARETQYF. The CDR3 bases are TGTGCCAGCAGCACCACTCAGGGGGCCAGGGAGACCCAGTACTTC.

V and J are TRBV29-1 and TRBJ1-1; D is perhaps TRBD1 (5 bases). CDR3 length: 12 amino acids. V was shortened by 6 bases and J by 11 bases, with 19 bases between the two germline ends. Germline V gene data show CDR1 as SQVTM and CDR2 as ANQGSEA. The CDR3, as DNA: TGCAGCGTCGTTTTCGAAAGGGGCAAGGCTTTCTTT. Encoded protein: CSVVFERGKAFF.

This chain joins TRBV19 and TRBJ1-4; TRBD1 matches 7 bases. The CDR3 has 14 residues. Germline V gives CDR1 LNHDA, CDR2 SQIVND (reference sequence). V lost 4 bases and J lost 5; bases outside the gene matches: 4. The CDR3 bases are TGTGCCAGTAGTAGCCGGGACAGAAATGAAAAACTGTTTTTT. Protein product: CASSSRDRNEKLFF.

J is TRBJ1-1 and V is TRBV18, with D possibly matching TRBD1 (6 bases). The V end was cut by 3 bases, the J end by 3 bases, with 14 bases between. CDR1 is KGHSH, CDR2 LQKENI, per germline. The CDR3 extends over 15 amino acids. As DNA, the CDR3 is TGTGCCAGCTCACCCAAACAGGGTGGGCACACTGAAGCTTTCTTT. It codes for CASSPKQGGHTEAFF.

CDR3 region: CASSPGTAYEQYF. As DNA, the CDR3 is TGTGCCAGCTCCCCCGGGACAGCTTACGAGCAGTACTTC. The chain combines TRBV19 with TRBJ2-5; 7 bases align to TRBD1. Gene TRBJ2-7 matches the end of the DNA better, so the J call may be wrong. The CDR3 spans 13 residues. Germline CDR1 is LNHDA and CDR2 is SQIVND (reference sequence).

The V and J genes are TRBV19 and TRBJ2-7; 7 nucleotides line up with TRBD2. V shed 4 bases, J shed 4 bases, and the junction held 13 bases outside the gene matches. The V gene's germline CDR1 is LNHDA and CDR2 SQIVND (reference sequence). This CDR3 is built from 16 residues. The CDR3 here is CASSTPTGTTVYEQYF. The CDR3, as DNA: TGTGCCAGTAGTACACCGACCGGGACTACAGTATACGAGCAGTACTTC.

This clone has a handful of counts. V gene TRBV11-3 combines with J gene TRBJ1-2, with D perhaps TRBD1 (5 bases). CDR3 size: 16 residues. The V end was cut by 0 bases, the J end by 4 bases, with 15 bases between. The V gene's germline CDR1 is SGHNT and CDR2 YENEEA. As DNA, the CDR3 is TGTGCCAGCAGCTTAGATAGGACAAGGCTGGGCTATGGCTACACCTTC. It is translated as CASSLDRTRLGYGYTF.

CDR3 coding DNA: TGCGCCAGCAGCTTGGCCGAACTGCGTGGCACCGGGGAGCTGTTTTTT. It codes for CASSLAELRGTGELFF. V and J are TRBV5-1 and TRBJ2-2, with D unresolved. Germline values: CDR1 SGHRS, CDR2 YFSETQ. The CDR3 loop spans 16 amino acids. V was shortened by 0 bases and J by 4 bases, with 13 bases between the two germline ends.

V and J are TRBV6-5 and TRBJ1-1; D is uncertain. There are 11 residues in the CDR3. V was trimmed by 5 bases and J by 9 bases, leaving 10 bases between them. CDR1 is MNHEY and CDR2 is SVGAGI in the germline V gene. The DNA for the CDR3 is TGTGCCAGCAGTGAAACGGAGAAAGCTTTCTTT. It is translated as CASSETEKAFF.

Here the CDR3 DNA reads TGCGCCAGCAGCTTGGTTTCTAGCGGCCAAGAGACCCAGTACTTC. This encodes CASSLVSSGQETQYF. V and J are TRBV5-1 and TRBJ2-5, with 7 bases aligning to TRBD2. Germline V gene lookup returns CDR1 SGHRS and CDR2 YFSETQ. This CDR3 spans 15 amino acids. With V trimmed by 0 bases and J by 1 base, 3 bases remained unmatched.

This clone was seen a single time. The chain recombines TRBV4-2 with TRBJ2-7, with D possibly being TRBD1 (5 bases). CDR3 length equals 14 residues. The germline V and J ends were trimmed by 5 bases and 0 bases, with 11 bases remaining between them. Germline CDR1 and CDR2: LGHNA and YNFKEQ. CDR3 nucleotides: TGTGCCAGCAGCGTCGACAGAACCTCCTACGAGCAGTACTTC. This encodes CASSVDRTSYEQYF.

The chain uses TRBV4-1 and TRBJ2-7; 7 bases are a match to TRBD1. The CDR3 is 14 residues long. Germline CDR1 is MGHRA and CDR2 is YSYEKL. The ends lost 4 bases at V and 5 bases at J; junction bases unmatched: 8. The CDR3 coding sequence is TGCGCCAGCAGCCCTCGAGACAGGGTCGACGAGCAGTACTTC. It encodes CASSPRDRVDEQYF.

In DNA form, the CDR3 reads TGTGCCAGTACCCCGACAATGACTAATGAAAAACTGTTTTTT. This translates into CASTPTMTNEKLFF. The chain couples TRBV19 to TRBJ1-4; D not resolved. Germline V gene sequence: CDR1 LNHDA, CDR2 SQIVND (reference sequence). Trimming took 7 bases from V and 2 from J, leaving 11 bases between them. There are 14 residues in the CDR3.